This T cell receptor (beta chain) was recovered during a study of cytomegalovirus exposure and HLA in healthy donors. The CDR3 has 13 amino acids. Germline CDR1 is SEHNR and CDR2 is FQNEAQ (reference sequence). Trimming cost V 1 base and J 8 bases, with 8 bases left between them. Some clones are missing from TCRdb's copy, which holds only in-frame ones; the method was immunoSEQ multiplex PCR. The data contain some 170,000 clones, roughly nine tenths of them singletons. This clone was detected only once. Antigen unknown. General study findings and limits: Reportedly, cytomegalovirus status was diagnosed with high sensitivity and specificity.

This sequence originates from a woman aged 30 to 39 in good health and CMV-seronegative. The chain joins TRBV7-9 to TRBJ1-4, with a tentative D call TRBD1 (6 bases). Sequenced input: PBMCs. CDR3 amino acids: CASSLDGQEKLFF. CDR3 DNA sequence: TGTGCCAGCAGCTTAGATGGACAGGAAAAACTGTTTTTT.